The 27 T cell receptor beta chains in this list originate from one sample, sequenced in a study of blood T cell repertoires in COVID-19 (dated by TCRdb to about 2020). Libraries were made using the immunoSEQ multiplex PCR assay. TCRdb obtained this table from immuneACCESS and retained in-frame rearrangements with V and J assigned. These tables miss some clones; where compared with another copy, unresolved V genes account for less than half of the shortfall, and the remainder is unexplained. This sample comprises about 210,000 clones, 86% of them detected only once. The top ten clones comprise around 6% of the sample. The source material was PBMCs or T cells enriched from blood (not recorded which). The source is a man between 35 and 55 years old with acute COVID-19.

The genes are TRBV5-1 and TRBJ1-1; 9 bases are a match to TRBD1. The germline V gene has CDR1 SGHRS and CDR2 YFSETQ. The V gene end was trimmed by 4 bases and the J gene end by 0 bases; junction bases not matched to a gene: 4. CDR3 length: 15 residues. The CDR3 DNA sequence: TGCGCCAGCAGCGTGAGGACAGGGGTGAACACTGAAGCTTTCTTT. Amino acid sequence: CASSVRTGVNTEAFF.

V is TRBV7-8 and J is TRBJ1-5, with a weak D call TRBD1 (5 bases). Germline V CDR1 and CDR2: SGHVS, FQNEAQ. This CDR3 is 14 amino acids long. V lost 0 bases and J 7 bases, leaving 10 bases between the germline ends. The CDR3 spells CASSLAGARQPQHF. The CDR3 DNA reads TGTGCCAGCAGCTTAGCAGGGGCACGGCAGCCCCAGCATTTT.

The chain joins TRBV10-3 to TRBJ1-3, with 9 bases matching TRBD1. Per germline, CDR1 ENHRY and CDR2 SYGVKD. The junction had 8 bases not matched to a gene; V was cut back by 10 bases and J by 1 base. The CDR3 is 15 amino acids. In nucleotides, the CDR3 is TGTGCCACCGAGTTACAGGGGGCTTCTGGAAACACCATATATTTT. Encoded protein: CATELQGASGNTIYF.

The DNA of the CDR3 is TGTGCCAGCACTTCCGGAGGACTGACCGGGGAGCTGTTTTTT. As protein: CASTSGGLTGELFF. This rearrangement joins TRBV27 to TRBJ2-2; maybe TRBD2 (5 bases). Germline CDR1 MNHEY, CDR2 SMNVEV (reference sequence). The length of the CDR3 is 14 residues. V gave up 7 bases and J gave up 5 bases, with 14 bases separating them.

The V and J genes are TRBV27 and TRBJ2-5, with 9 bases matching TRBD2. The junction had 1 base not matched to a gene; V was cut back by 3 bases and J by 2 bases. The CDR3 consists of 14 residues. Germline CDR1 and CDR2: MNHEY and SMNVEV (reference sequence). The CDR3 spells CASSFLAGQETQYF. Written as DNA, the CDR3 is TGTGCCAGCAGTTTTCTAGCGGGACAAGAGACCCAGTACTTC.

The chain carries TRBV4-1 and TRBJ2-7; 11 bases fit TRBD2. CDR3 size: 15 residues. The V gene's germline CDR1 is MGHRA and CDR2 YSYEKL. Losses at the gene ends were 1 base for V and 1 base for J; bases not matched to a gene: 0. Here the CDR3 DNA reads TGCGCCAGCAGCCAAGTAGCGGGAGGGTCCTACGAGCAGTACTTC. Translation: CASSQVAGGSYEQYF.

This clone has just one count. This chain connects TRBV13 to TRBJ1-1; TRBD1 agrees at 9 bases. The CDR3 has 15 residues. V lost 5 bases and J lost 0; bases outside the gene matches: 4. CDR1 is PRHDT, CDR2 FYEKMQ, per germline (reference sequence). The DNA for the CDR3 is TGTGCCAGCAGCGGACAGGGGTTGATGAACACTGAAGCTTTCTTT. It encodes CASSGQGLMNTEAFF.

Here the CDR3 DNA reads TGTGCCAGCAGTTCGGACAGCGGAGAGACCCAGTACTTC. Translated, it gives CASSSDSGETQYF. The chain couples TRBV6-5 to TRBJ2-5; a weak D match, TRBD1 (6 bases). V lost 4 bases to trimming and J lost 4 bases, with 10 bases between them. Per the germline V gene, CDR1 is MNHEY and CDR2 is SVGAGI. The length of the CDR3 is 13 residues.

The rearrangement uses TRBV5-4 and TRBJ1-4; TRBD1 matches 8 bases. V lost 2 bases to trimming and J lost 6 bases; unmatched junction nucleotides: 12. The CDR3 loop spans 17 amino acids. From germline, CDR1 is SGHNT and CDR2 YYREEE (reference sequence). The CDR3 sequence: CASSFGQGGEMHEKLFF. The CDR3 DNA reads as TGTGCCAGCAGCTTCGGACAGGGAGGCGAAATGCATGAAAAACTGTTTTTT.

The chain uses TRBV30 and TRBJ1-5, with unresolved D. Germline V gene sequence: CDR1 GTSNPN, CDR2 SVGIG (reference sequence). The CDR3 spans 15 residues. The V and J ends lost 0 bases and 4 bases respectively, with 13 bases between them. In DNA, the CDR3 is TGTGCCTGGAGTGTACGGGGATTTGGGAATCAGCCCCAGCATTTT. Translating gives CAWSVRGFGNQPQHF.

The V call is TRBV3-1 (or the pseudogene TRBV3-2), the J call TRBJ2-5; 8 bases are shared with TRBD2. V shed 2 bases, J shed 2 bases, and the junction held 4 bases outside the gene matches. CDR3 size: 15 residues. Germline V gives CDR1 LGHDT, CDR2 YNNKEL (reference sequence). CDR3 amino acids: CASSQSSGSQETQYF. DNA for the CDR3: TGTGCCAGCAGCCAATCTAGCGGGTCTCAAGAGACCCAGTACTTC.

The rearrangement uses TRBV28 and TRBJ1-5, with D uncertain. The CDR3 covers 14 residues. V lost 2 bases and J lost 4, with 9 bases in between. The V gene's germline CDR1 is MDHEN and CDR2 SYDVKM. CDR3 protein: CASSLVGWNQPQHF. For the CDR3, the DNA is TGTGCCAGCAGTTTAGTCGGGTGGAATCAGCCCCAGCATTTT.

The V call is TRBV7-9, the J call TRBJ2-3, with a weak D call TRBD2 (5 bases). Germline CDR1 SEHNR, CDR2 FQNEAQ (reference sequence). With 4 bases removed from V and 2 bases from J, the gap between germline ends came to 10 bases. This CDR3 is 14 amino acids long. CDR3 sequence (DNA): TGTGCCAGCAGCTCCCGGGGTCTCACAGATACGCAGTATTTT. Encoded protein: CASSSRGLTDTQYF.

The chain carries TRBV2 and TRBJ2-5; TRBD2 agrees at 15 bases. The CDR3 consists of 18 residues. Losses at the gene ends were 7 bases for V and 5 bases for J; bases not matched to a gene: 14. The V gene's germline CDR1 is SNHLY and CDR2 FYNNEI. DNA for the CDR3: TGTGCCAGCACCCGCCCTGAGGGGGGACTAGCGGGAGGTGAGACCCAGTACTTC. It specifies CASTRPEGGLAGGETQYF.

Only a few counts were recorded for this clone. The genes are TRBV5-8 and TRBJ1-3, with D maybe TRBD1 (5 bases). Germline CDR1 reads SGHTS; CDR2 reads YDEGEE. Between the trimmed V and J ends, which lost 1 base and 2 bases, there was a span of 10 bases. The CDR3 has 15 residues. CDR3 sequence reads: CASSLRAGTGNTIYF. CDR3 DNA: TGTGCCAGCAGCTTGCGAGCAGGGACTGGAAACACCATATATTTT.

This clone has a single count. Here the CDR3 reads CASRFGTSTDTQYF. The CDR3 bases are TGTGCCAGCAGGTTCGGGACTAGCACAGATACGCAGTATTTT. The rearrangement links TRBV6-6 to TRBJ2-3; TRBD2 might be the D (6 bases). Per the germline V gene, CDR1 is MNHNY and CDR2 is SVGAGI (reference sequence). The CDR3 is 14 residues long. V dropped 6 bases and J dropped 0 bases, with 10 bases sitting between them.

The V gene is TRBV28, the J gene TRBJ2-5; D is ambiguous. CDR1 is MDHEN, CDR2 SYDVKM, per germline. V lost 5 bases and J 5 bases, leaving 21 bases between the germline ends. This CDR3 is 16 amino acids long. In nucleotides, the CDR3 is TGTGCCAGCAGTGGCTATTTTACCAAGGTGGGCGAGACCCAGTACTTC. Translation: CASSGYFTKVGETQYF.

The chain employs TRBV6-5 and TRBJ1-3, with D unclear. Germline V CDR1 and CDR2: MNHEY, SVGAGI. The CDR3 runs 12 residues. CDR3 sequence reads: CASRGVGNTIYF. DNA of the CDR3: TGTGCGTCTCGAGGTGTGGGAAACACCATATATTTT.

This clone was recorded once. The CDR3, as DNA: TGCGCCAGCAGCACAGTAGCGGGAGAGAATGAGCAGTTCTTC. Protein product: CASSTVAGENEQFF. This chain links TRBV5-1 with TRBJ2-1, with 9 bases aligning to TRBD2. CDR3 size: 14 residues. Germline CDR1 and CDR2: SGHRS and YFSETQ. V lost 4 bases and J lost 7; bases outside the gene matches: 6.

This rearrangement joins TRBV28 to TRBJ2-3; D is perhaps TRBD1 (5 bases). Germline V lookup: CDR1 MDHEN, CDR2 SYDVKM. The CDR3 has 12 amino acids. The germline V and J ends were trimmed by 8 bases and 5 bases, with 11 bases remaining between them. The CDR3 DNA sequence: TGTGCCAGCTCTGATAGGGGAGATACGCAGTATTTT. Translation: CASSDRGDTQYF.

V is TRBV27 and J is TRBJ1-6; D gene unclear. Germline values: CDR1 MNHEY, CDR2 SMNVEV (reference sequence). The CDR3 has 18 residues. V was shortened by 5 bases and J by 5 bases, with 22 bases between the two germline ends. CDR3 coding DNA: TGTGCCAGCAGTCCTATTGACCTCACACCTCGGGATAATTCACCCCTCCACTTT. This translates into CASSPIDLTPRDNSPLHF.

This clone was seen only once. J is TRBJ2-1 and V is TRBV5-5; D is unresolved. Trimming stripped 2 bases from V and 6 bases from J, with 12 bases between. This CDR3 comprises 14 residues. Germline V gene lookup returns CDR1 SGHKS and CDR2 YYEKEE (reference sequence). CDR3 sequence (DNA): TGTGCCAGCAGCTTTGCGTCCCCGATCAATGAGCAGTTCTTC. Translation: CASSFASPINEQFF.

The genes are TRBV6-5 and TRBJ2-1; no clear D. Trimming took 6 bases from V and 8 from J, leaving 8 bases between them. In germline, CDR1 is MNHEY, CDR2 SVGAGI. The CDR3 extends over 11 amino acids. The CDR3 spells CASSRRDEQFF. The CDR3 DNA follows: TGTGCCAGCAGCCGGAGAGATGAGCAGTTCTTC.

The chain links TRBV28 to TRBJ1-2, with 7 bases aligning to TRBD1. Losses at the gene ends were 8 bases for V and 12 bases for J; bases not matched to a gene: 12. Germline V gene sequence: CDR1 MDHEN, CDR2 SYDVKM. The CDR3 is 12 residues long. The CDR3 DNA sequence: TGTGCCAGCGGAGGACAGGACCTGAAAGACACCTTC. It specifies CASGGQDLKDTF.

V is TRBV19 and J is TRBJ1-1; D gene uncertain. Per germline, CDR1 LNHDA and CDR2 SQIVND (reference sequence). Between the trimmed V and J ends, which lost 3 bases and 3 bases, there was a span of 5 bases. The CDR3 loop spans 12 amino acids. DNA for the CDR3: TGTGCCAGTAGTATCCCTTACACTGAAGCTTTCTTT. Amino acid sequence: CASSIPYTEAFF.

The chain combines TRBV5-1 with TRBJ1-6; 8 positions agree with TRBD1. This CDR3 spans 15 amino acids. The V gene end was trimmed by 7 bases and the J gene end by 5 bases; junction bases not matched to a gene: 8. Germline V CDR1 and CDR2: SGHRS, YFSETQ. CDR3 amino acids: CASGVQGADNSPLHF. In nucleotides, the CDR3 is TGCGCCAGCGGCGTGCAGGGGGCGGATAATTCACCCCTCCACTTT.

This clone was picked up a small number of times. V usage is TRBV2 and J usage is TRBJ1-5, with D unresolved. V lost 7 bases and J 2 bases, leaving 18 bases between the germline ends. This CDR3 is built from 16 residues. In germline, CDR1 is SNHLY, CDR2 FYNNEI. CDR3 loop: CASTTRGSWGNQPQHF. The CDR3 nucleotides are TGTGCCAGCACCACGCGCGGAAGTTGGGGCAATCAGCCCCAGCATTTT. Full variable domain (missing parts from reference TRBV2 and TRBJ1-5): EPEVTQTPSHQVTQMGQEVILRCVPISNHLYFYWYRQILGQKVEFLVSFYNNEISEKSEIFDDQFSVERPDGSNFTLKIRSTKLEDSAMYFCASTTRGSWGNQPQHFGDGTRLSIL.